The 31 T cell receptor beta chains in this list originate from one sample, sequenced in a study of OX40 agonist ivuxolimab in advanced cancers. TCRdb's table, derived via immunoSEQ multiplex PCR, lists solely in-frame clones and lacks some. The sample records about 81,000 clones, under 95% being singletons. The sequencing used CD4+ or CD8+ T cells sorted from blood, collected in a trial of the OX40 agonist ivuxolimab. The receptors were gathered from an adult with an advanced solid tumor such as melanoma, head and neck, liver or kidney cancer.

This clone was seen a few times. The rearrangement uses TRBV7-9 and TRBJ2-7; D is undetermined. The V end was cut by 0 bases, the J end by 7 bases, with 7 bases between. In germline, CDR1 is SEHNR, CDR2 FQNEAQ (reference sequence). The CDR3 sequence is 12 residues long. CDR3: CASSLATEEQYF. The DNA of the CDR3 is TGTGCCAGCAGCTTAGCGACGGAGGAGCAGTACTTC.

This chain links TRBV18 with TRBJ2-3, with a weak D call TRBD2 (6 bases). Deletions cut 6 bases from V and 5 bases from J, with 9 bases between. Germline CDR1 and CDR2: KGHSH and LQKENI. The CDR3 totals 12 residues. CDR3 protein: CASSAGGDTQYF. Here the CDR3 DNA reads TGTGCCAGCTCGGCCGGGGGAGATACGCAGTATTTT. The full variable domain, with the rest looked up from reference TRBV18 and TRBJ2-3, is NAGVMQNPRHLVRRRGQEARLRCSPMKGHSHVYWYRQLPEEGLKFMVYLQKENIIDESGMPKERFSAEFPKEGPSILRIQQVVRGDSAAYFCASSAGGDTQYFGPGTRLTVL.

DNA for the CDR3: TGCGCCAGCAGCTTGGTTGGGGCTACCAATCAGCCCCAGCATTTT. Its protein product is CASSLVGATNQPQHF. The rearrangement uses TRBV5-1 and TRBJ1-5, with a possible D match to TRBD1 (5 bases). The germline V and J ends were trimmed by 0 bases and 3 bases, with 10 bases remaining between them. The CDR3 has 15 amino acids. Germline values: CDR1 SGHRS, CDR2 YFSETQ.

This rearrangement joins TRBV7-6 to TRBJ2-7; D not resolved. In germline, CDR1 is SGHVS, CDR2 FNYEAQ. V was cut by 1 base and J by 4 bases, with 14 bases left in between. CDR3 length: 15 residues. The CDR3 region is CASSLESTDIYEQYF. The CDR3 DNA reads as TGTGCCAGCAGCTTAGAGAGCACAGACATATACGAGCAGTACTTC.

The chain employs TRBV9 and TRBJ1-3; unclear D gene. V was shortened by 0 bases and J by 0 bases, with 13 bases between the two germline ends. The CDR3 runs to 17 residues. Germline-derived CDR1 and CDR2 are SGDLS and YYNGEE. The CDR3 reads CASSVEGRHSSGNTIYF. CDR3 sequence (DNA): TGTGCCAGCAGCGTAGAGGGCAGGCACAGCTCTGGAAACACCATATATTTT.

J is TRBJ2-3 and V is TRBV7-9; D might be TRBD2 (7 bases). This CDR3 has 17 residues. The V gene's germline CDR1 is SEHNR and CDR2 FQNEAQ (reference sequence). V shed 1 base and J shed 1 base, with 15 bases lying between them. CDR3 region: CASSLGCGGAGTDTQYF. The CDR3 DNA reads as TGTGCCAGCAGCTTAGGATGTGGGGGGGCGGGCACAGATACGCAGTATTTT.

This clone has only one observation. The rearrangement links TRBV9 to TRBJ2-5; D uncertain. The CDR3 length is 15 residues. V lost 1 base to trimming and J lost 0 bases, with 10 bases between them. Germline-derived CDR1 and CDR2 are SGDLS and YYNGEE. The CDR3 DNA is TGTGCCAGCAGCGTAAAGGACGCCTACCAAGAGACCCAGTACTTC. This gives the protein CASSVKDAYQETQYF.

The rearrangement joins TRBV4-3 to TRBJ2-3, with D hard to call. CDR1 LGHNA and CDR2 YSLEER come from the germline V gene. This CDR3 comprises 16 residues. V gave up 4 bases and J gave up 4 bases, with 18 bases separating them. CDR3 DNA sequence: TGCGCCAGCAGCCTCTTCCTGGATTCAACGGCAGATACGCAGTATTTT. Translated, it gives CASSLFLDSTADTQYF.

The chain couples TRBV25-1 to TRBJ2-7, with a tentative D call TRBD1 (6 bases). CDR1 and CDR2 from the germline V gene are MGHDK and SYGVNS. Trimming removed 6 bases from V and 5 bases from J, with 11 bases in between. The CDR3 is 12 amino acids. CDR3 in amino acids: CASSPQGNEQYF. The CDR3 DNA is TGTGCCAGCAGCCCACAGGGAAACGAGCAGTACTTC.

This clone has a single count. This chain links TRBV11-2 with TRBJ2-7, with 11 bases aligning to TRBD2. The CDR3 has 15 amino acids. With 1 base clipped from V and 2 bases from J, the junction kept 1 base outside the gene matches. Looked up from germline, CDR1 is SGHAT and CDR2 is FQNNGV. For the CDR3, the DNA is TGTGCCAGCAGCTTAGGTAGCGGGAGGGCCTACGAGCAGTACTTC. Translating it yields CASSLGSGRAYEQYF.

The J gene is TRBJ2-7, the V gene TRBV19; TRBD1 matches at 7 bases. After removal of 1 base from V and 8 bases from J, the junction contained 5 bases not matched to a gene. The CDR3 totals 13 residues. Looked up from germline, CDR1 is LNHDA and CDR2 is SQIVND (reference sequence). CDR3 region: CASSIVTDRQQYF. DNA of the CDR3: TGTGCCAGTAGTATAGTTACGGACAGGCAGCAGTACTTC.

V and J are TRBV29-1 and TRBJ2-3, with D possibly matching TRBD2 (6 bases). The V gene's germline CDR1 is SQVTM and CDR2 ANQGSEA. V lost 7 bases and J 1 base, leaving 27 bases between the germline ends. This CDR3 is 18 amino acids long. Here the CDR3 DNA reads TGCAGCGGTCGACCGACTAGTCTGCAAAAGGCGGGCACAGATACGCAGTATTTT. This sequence encodes CSGRPTSLQKAGTDTQYF.

The chain links TRBV7-6 to TRBJ2-7; either TRBD1 or TRBD2 may fit D (5 bases each). Trimming took 5 bases from V and 4 from J, leaving 18 bases between them. CDR3 length: 15 residues. CDR1 is SGHVS and CDR2 is FNYEAQ in the germline V gene. DNA for the CDR3: TGTGCCAGCAGCCCCCTTCCGGGACCCAGGTACGAGCAGTACTTC. This translates into CASSPLPGPRYEQYF.

The V call is TRBV7-3, the J call TRBJ2-3; 8 bases fit TRBD2. The CDR3 length is 17 residues. The trim removed 5 bases at V and 1 base at J, leaving 11 bases unmatched. Germline V gene sequence: CDR1 SGHTA, CDR2 FQGTGA. In nucleotides, the CDR3 is TGTGCCAGCAGCCTTTTCCACTCGACTAGCGGCACAGATACGCAGTATTTT. Its translation is CASSLFHSTSGTDTQYF.

The chain joins TRBV14 to TRBJ2-1; unclear D gene. From germline, CDR1 is SGHDN and CDR2 FVKESK. CDR3 length equals 16 residues. V gave up 4 bases and J gave up 0 bases, with 13 bases separating them. CDR3 sequence (DNA): TGTGCCAGCAGCCCGTACGGTCGGAGCTCCTACAATGAGCAGTTCTTC. This translates into CASSPYGRSSYNEQFF.

The V and J genes are TRBV28 and TRBJ2-4, with 8 bases lining up with TRBD2. Germline V gene lookup returns CDR1 MDHEN and CDR2 SYDVKM. This CDR3 comprises 20 residues. J lost 2 bases, V lost 4 bases, and 19 bases had no gene match. The CDR3 nucleotides are TGTGCCAGCAGTTGGCCAGCGGGAGTGCCGGGGGTTATAACCAAAAACATTCAGTACTTC. Translation: CASSWPAGVPGVITKNIQYF.

The gene calls are TRBV7-8 and TRBJ1-1; TRBD1 aligns across 8 bases. V was pared by 1 base and J by 2 bases, with 3 bases of the junction left unmatched. CDR1 is SGHVS, CDR2 FQNEAQ, per germline. The CDR3 totals 15 residues. CDR3 in amino acids: CASSLVGQVNTEAFF. The DNA for the CDR3 is TGTGCCAGCAGCTTAGTGGGACAGGTAAACACTGAAGCTTTCTTT.

V gene TRBV11-2 combines with J gene TRBJ2-3, with TRBD2 matching 9 bases. Germline V CDR1 and CDR2: SGHAT, FQNNGV. The CDR3 has 17 amino acids. Trimming took 1 base from V and 3 from J; bases not matched to a gene: 8. In DNA, the CDR3 is TGTGCCAGCAGCTTAGTAATTAGCGGGAGAGAGACAGATACGCAGTATTTT. Protein product: CASSLVISGRETDTQYF.

The chain is built from TRBV25-1 and TRBJ1-1; D is ambiguous. V was clipped by 3 bases and J by 4 bases, with 6 bases between them. Germline CDR1 MGHDK, CDR2 SYGVNS. The CDR3 length is 12 residues. CDR3 loop: CASSDPGTEAFF. In DNA form, the CDR3 reads TGTGCCAGCAGTGATCCGGGCACTGAAGCTTTCTTT.

V is TRBV9 and J is TRBJ1-1, with TRBD1 matching 8 bases. The CDR3 has 14 amino acids. V shed 2 bases, J shed 2 bases, and the junction held 2 bases outside the gene matches. Germline CDR1 SGDLS, CDR2 YYNGEE. The chain's CDR3 is CASSVGTGNTEAFF. The CDR3 nucleotides are TGTGCCAGCAGCGTGGGGACAGGCAACACTGAAGCTTTCTTT.

The rearrangement links TRBV5-1 to TRBJ2-3; 9 bases line up with TRBD2. The CDR3 contains 16 residues. J lost 3 bases, V lost 2 bases, and 7 bases had no gene match. Per germline, CDR1 SGHRS and CDR2 YFSETQ. The CDR3 coding sequence is TGCGCCAGCAGCTTTGGGCTAGCGGGGTTAACAGATACGCAGTATTTT. Translating it yields CASSFGLAGLTDTQYF. Full variable domain (missing parts from reference TRBV5-1 and TRBJ2-3): KAGVTQTPRYLIKTRGQQVTLSCSPISGHRSVSWYQQTPGQGLQFLFEYFSETQRNKGNFPGRFSGRQFSNSRSEMNVSTLELGDSALYLCASSFGLAGLTDTQYFGPGTRLTVL.

V is TRBV6-5 and J is TRBJ2-7; no firm D call. V dropped 4 bases and J dropped 1 base, with 11 bases sitting between them. In germline, CDR1 is MNHEY, CDR2 SVGAGI. The CDR3 runs 14 residues. CDR3 sequence: CASSFLGRSYEQYF. CDR3 nucleotides: TGTGCCAGCAGTTTTCTCGGCAGGTCCTACGAGCAGTACTTC.

The chain employs TRBV15 and TRBJ1-3; possible D gene TRBD1, 6 bases. Deletions cut 0 bases from V and 4 bases from J, with 19 bases between. The CDR3 is 18 residues long. Germline V lookup: CDR1 LNHNV, CDR2 YYDKDF (reference sequence). The DNA for the CDR3 is TGTGCCACCAGCAGAGATACGGGACACCTAAGATGGGGAAACACCATATATTTT. The encoded protein is CATSRDTGHLRWGNTIYF.

The V call is TRBV7-2, the J call TRBJ2-2; TRBD1 aligns across 9 bases. Looked up from germline, CDR1 is SGHTA and CDR2 is FQGNSA. V trimming: 3 bases; J trimming: 5 bases; junction bases outside the gene matches: 7. CDR3 size: 16 residues. DNA of the CDR3: TGTGCCAGCAGCTTTCGGGACAGGGTGATTACCGGGGAGCTGTTTTTT. This gives the protein CASSFRDRVITGELFF.

To note about this clone: Additional DNA sequences in this sample encode the identical CDR3. The chain couples TRBV27 to TRBJ2-2; the D gene is possibly TRBD1 (6 bases). This CDR3 is built from 13 residues. Trimming cost V 5 bases and J 4 bases, with 8 bases left between them. CDR1 MNHEY and CDR2 SMNVEV come from the germline V gene (reference sequence). CDR3 amino acids: CASSLGGTGELFF. The CDR3 DNA is TGTGCCAGCAGTCTAGGGGGCACCGGGGAGCTGTTTTTT.

The chain recombines TRBV28 with TRBJ2-1; the match to TRBD2 covers 7 bases. Germline values: CDR1 MDHEN, CDR2 SYDVKM. The CDR3 length is 15 residues. V dropped 6 bases and J dropped 8; count of bases not matched to a gene: 13. The CDR3 protein is CASRTGTTGGDEQFF. DNA for the CDR3: TGTGCCAGCAGAACCGGGACTACGGGAGGAGATGAGCAGTTCTTC.

This chain connects TRBV4-1 to TRBJ1-5, with TRBD1 matching over 7 bases. CDR1 and CDR2 (germline): MGHRA, YSYEKL. This CDR3 is built from 16 residues. Losses at the gene ends were 0 bases for V and 7 bases for J; bases not matched to a gene: 9. CDR3 amino acids: CASSQDRTGRGQPQHF. CDR3 bases: TGCGCCAGCAGCCAAGATCGGACAGGTAGGGGCCAGCCCCAGCATTTT.

The chain couples TRBV5-5 to TRBJ2-5, with 7 positions matching TRBD1. The germline CDR1 and CDR2 sequences are SGHKS and YYEKEE (reference sequence). V gave up 3 bases and J gave up 1 base; unmatched junction bases: 3. The CDR3 totals 14 residues. The CDR3 protein is CASSSGQSQETQYF. The DNA of the CDR3 is TGTGCCAGCAGCTCGGGACAGAGCCAAGAGACCCAGTACTTC. The full variable domain, completed using reference TRBV5-5 and TRBJ2-5, is DAGVTQSPTHLIKTRGQQVTLRCSPISGHKSVSWYQQVLGQGPQFIFQYYEKEERGRGNFPDRFSARQFPNYSSELNVNALLLGDSALYLCASSSGQSQETQYFGPGTRLLVL.

The V call is TRBV7-8, the J call TRBJ1-5; 8 bases are a match to TRBD1. This CDR3 is 17 amino acids long. The germline gives CDR1 SGHVS, CDR2 FQNEAQ. The V and J ends lost 1 base and 2 bases, in that order; junction bases with no gene match: 7. The CDR3 DNA reads as TGTGCCAGCAGCTTAGGGGCAGGGGGCTCGGGCAATCAGCCCCAGCATTTT. Translation: CASSLGAGGSGNQPQHF.

This chain links TRBV7-9 with TRBJ1-1; D gene unclear. Trimming shortened V by 4 bases and J by 1 base, and 7 bases separated the two germline ends. Germline CDR1 reads SEHNR; CDR2 reads FQNEAQ (reference sequence). The CDR3 extends over 13 amino acids. CDR3 sequence: CASSSIGNTEAFF. CDR3 nucleotides: TGTGCCAGCAGCTCCATCGGGAACACTGAAGCTTTCTTT.

The genes are TRBV18 and TRBJ2-1; the D is unclear. The CDR3 runs to 13 residues. The germline V and J ends were trimmed by 5 bases and 2 bases, with 7 bases remaining between them. Germline lookup yields CDR1 KGHSH and CDR2 LQKENI. The CDR3 spells CASSEGTYNEQFF. As DNA, the CDR3 is TGTGCCAGCTCAGAAGGGACCTACAATGAGCAGTTCTTC.